This record looks at one TCR beta chain sequence and its context. Its antigen remains unidentified. This sample is drawn from a study of shared clonotypes between healthy human individuals. Findings and caveats of the study: Naive subsets typically showed greater estimated richness than memory subsets. Clonotypes that were shared across a handful of donors made up approximately 5% of naive CD4 clonotypes.

The CDR3 consists of 13 residues. The germline gives CDR1 SGDLS, CDR2 YYNGEE. V was cut by 3 bases and J by 2 bases, with 9 bases left in between. Original methodology: Junction-only immunoSEQ data arrived without quality scores, meaning filtering differed. Profiled with immunoSEQ multiplex PCR; TCRdb holds only in-frame clones, not every one. The V and J calls and clone size come from that table; D and trimming were worked out from the DNA. Of 1.5 million to 1.9 million clones listed, about 98% are singletons. The receptor was isolated from a man aged 25 to 45 in good health. Material: naive CD4+ T cells sorted from blood. As for subset: CD45RA+ positively selected. This sequence joins TRBV9 and TRBJ2-7; D unclear. CDR3 in amino acids: CASSGANTYEQYF. As DNA, the CDR3 is TGTGCCAGCAGCGGGGCCAATACCTACGAGCAGTACTTC.